The next 23 T cell receptor beta chains were all read from a single sample in a study of vaccination effects on CD4 cells after COVID-19. TCRdb keeps only in-frame clones here, not all; method: immunoSEQ multiplex PCR. The table lists 25,000 to 35,000 clones, approximately 75% of them singletons. Antigen specificity for these receptors is unknown. ViraFEST expansion of antigen-specific CD4+ T cells with viral peptide pools preceded sequencing. The culture ran for less than 12 days, and then CD4+ T cells were isolated. Nobody among the vaccine recipients had prior SARS-CoV-2 infection (nucleocapsid antibodies were negative). Sample: CD4+ T cells from PBMCs cultured with SARS-CoV-2 spike peptides, taken before COVID-19 vaccination. Receptor source: a human donor who received a COVID-19 vaccine.

This sequence joins TRBV7-9 and TRBJ1-4; a possible D gene is TRBD1 (5 bases). Trimming stripped 5 bases from V and 7 bases from J, with 17 bases between. Germline values: CDR1 SEHNR, CDR2 FQNEAQ (reference sequence). The CDR3 is made up of 15 amino acids. The CDR3 DNA reads TGTGCCAGCAGCACAGACGGGGCCCAGAGTGAAAAACTGTTTTTT. Protein sequence: CASSTDGAQSEKLFF.

The chain uses TRBV5-6 and TRBJ2-2; the match to TRBD1 covers 10 bases. V lost 4 bases, J lost 6 bases, and 6 bases stayed unmatched. The germline gives CDR1 SGHDT, CDR2 YYEEEE. CDR3 length: 15 residues. For the CDR3, the DNA is TGTGCCAGCAGCCAAGACAGGGGGCATGCCGGGGAGCTGTTTTTT. The encoded protein is CASSQDRGHAGELFF.

This clone was detected a few times. J is TRBJ2-3 and V is TRBV3-1 (or the pseudogene TRBV3-2); D is perhaps TRBD2 (7 bases). The CDR3 spans 15 residues. V lost 4 bases and J lost 5, with 16 bases in between. Germline assignment: CDR1 LGHDT and CDR2 YNNKEL (reference sequence). This CDR3 reads CASSPLGRGGDTQYF. The CDR3 DNA reads as TGTGCCAGCAGCCCCTTGGGGAGGGGGGGAGATACGCAGTATTTT.

The chain uses TRBV6-5 and TRBJ1-1; tentatively, D is TRBD1 (5 bases). The V end lost 0 bases, the J end lost 2 bases, and 13 bases lay between the germline ends. Germline V CDR1 and CDR2: MNHEY, SVGAGI. The CDR3 runs 16 residues. CDR3 protein: CASSYSAGTVNTEAFF. The DNA for the CDR3 is TGTGCCAGCAGTTACTCTGCCGGGACCGTAAACACTGAAGCTTTCTTT.

This rearrangement joins TRBV6-5 to TRBJ2-1; TRBD2 aligns across 15 bases. CDR3 size: 15 residues. Germline V lookup: CDR1 MNHEY, CDR2 SVGAGI. Trimming at V came to 6 bases and at J to 4 bases, leaving 1 base not matched to a gene. The CDR3 region is CASSGLAGGYNEQFF. The CDR3 nucleotides are TGTGCCAGCAGCGGACTAGCGGGAGGGTACAATGAGCAGTTCTTC.

This chain's CDR3 is CASSQTSALYNEQFF. CDR3 sequence (DNA): TGTGCCAGCAGCCAGACTAGCGCCCTCTACAATGAGCAGTTCTTC. J is TRBJ2-1 and V is TRBV3-1 (or the pseudogene TRBV3-2), with TRBD2 matching 8 bases. The V and J ends lost 3 bases and 3 bases, in that order; junction bases with no gene match: 4. CDR1 and CDR2 from the germline V gene are LGHDT and YNNKEL (reference sequence). The CDR3 is 15 residues long.

This clone was counted only a few times. This chain joins TRBV6-4 and TRBJ1-2; 7 bases align to TRBD1. CDR3 size: 14 residues. The germline CDR1 and CDR2 sequences are MRHNA and SNTAGT. J lost 1 base, V lost 6 bases, and 5 bases had no gene match. CDR3 sequence (DNA): TGTGCCAGCAGCCCAACAGGGGTTAACTATGGCTACACCTTC. Translated, it gives CASSPTGVNYGYTF.

The chain is built from TRBV5-1 and TRBJ2-5; D is uncertain. Germline CDR1 and CDR2: SGHRS and YFSETQ. Trimming removed 4 bases at V and 2 bases at J, with 12 bases between. CDR3 size: 14 residues. CDR3 protein: CASSMTNMQETQYF. CDR3 sequence (DNA): TGCGCCAGCAGCATGACGAACATGCAAGAGACCCAGTACTTC.

The chain carries TRBV15 and TRBJ2-3; TRBD2 is a possible D gene (5 bases). CDR1 is LNHNV and CDR2 is YYDKDF in the germline V gene (reference sequence). Between the trimmed V and J ends, which lost 0 bases and 2 bases, there was a span of 15 bases. CDR3 size: 17 residues. CDR3 sequence (DNA): TGTGCCACCAGCAGAGATTTGGTTCTAGCAGCCACAGATACGCAGTATTTT. Amino acid sequence: CATSRDLVLAATDTQYF.

The chain recombines TRBV19 with TRBJ1-5, with D possibly TRBD1 on 5 matching bases. The V gene's germline CDR1 is LNHDA and CDR2 SQIVND (reference sequence). The V end was cut by 1 base, the J end by 4 bases, with 11 bases between. This CDR3 has 15 amino acids. The CDR3: CASSIGRTLNQPQHF. CDR3 in DNA: TGTGCCAGTAGTATAGGGCGGACACTTAATCAGCCCCAGCATTTT. Full variable domain (outside the CDR3, taken from reference TRBV19 and TRBJ1-5): DGGITQSPKYLFRKEGQNVTLSCEQNLNHDAMYWYRQDPGQGLRLIYYSQIVNDFQKGDIAEGYSVSREKKESFPLTVTSAQKNPTAFYLCASSIGRTLNQPQHFGDGTRLSIL.

The V gene is TRBV10-3, the J gene TRBJ2-1, with D maybe TRBD1 (5 bases). V gave up 3 bases and J gave up 2 bases, with 20 bases separating them. Per the germline V gene, CDR1 is ENHRY and CDR2 is SYGVKD. The CDR3 runs 18 residues. CDR3: CAISDSPGSRATYNEQFF. In DNA, the CDR3 is TGTGCCATCAGTGATTCCCCAGGGTCTAGAGCTACCTACAATGAGCAGTTCTTC.

A single count supports this clone. This rearrangement joins TRBV4-1 to TRBJ1-1, with D hard to call. V lost 5 bases and J 0 bases, leaving 7 bases between the germline ends. CDR3 length: 13 amino acids. Germline CDR1 MGHRA, CDR2 YSYEKL. CDR3: CASSRAVNTEAFF. The DNA for the CDR3 is TGCGCCAGCAGCAGGGCCGTGAACACTGAAGCTTTCTTT.

This clone appeared once. The chain carries TRBV6-5 and TRBJ1-2; D ambiguous. CDR3 size: 14 residues. V was shortened by 6 bases and J by 2 bases, with 13 bases between the two germline ends. CDR1 is MNHEY and CDR2 is SVGAGI in the germline V gene. CDR3: CASRTPGSNYGYTF. CDR3 bases: TGTGCCAGCAGGACCCCGGGATCCAACTATGGCTACACCTTC.

V and J are TRBV27 and TRBJ1-1; 7 nucleotides line up with TRBD1. Looked up from germline, CDR1 is MNHEY and CDR2 is SMNVEV (reference sequence). The junction had 7 bases not matched to a gene; V was cut back by 0 bases and J by 0 bases. This CDR3 has 17 amino acids. CDR3 residues: CASSLSGGWGMNTEAFF. CDR3 in DNA: TGTGCCAGCAGTTTATCAGGGGGCTGGGGTATGAACACTGAAGCTTTCTTT.

The V and J genes are TRBV6-5 and TRBJ1-6, with D possibly matching TRBD1 (6 bases). The ends were cut back, 6 bases at V and 3 bases at J, with 12 bases in the middle. The CDR3 is 15 amino acids. The germline V gene encodes CDR1 MNHEY and CDR2 SVGAGI. In nucleotides, the CDR3 is TGTGCCAGCAGGTGGGTGGACAGCTATAATTCACCCCTCCACTTT. Its protein is CASRWVDSYNSPLHF.

The genes are TRBV2 and TRBJ1-2; D is uncertain. From germline, CDR1 is SNHLY and CDR2 FYNNEI. The length of the CDR3 is 15 residues. Trimming took 4 bases from V and 7 from J, leaving 19 bases between them. The CDR3 reads CASSVLGETGLGYTF. Written as DNA, the CDR3 is TGTGCCAGCAGTGTACTCGGGGAAACCGGGCTTGGCTACACCTTC.

This clone is medium-sized (0.01 to 0.1%). The DNA for the CDR3 is TGTGCCAGCAGCAAAGTAGGGATAATGAACACTGAAGCTTTCTTT. Amino acids: CASSKVGIMNTEAFF. The chain recombines TRBV21-1 with TRBJ1-1. TRBV21-1 is marked as a pseudogene. The CDR3 contains 15 residues.

This clone was observed a few times. This chain connects TRBV10-3 to TRBJ1-4; a weak D match, TRBD1 (5 bases). This CDR3 has 15 amino acids. Germline CDR1 ENHRY, CDR2 SYGVKD. Trimming left V 0 bases short and J 3 bases short, with 8 bases between. In DNA form, the CDR3 reads TGTGCCATCAGTGAGTCAGGGGTTCCTAATGAAAAACTGTTTTTT. Translation: CAISESGVPNEKLFF.

The table lists this clone with a few counts. V usage is TRBV6-2 or TRBV6-3 and J usage is TRBJ2-1, with 9 bases fitting TRBD1. This CDR3 spans 13 amino acids. Germline values: CDR1 MNHEY, CDR2 SVGEGT. V lost 5 bases, J lost 7 bases, and 3 bases stayed unmatched. For the CDR3, the DNA is TGTGCCAGCAGTATGGACAGGGGAAATGAGCAGTTCTTC. Translating gives CASSMDRGNEQFF.

The chain is built from TRBV13 and TRBJ2-1; the D is unclear. Trimming pared 5 bases from V and 9 bases from J, leaving 8 bases between. CDR3 length: 11 residues. CDR1 is PRHDT and CDR2 is FYEKMQ in the germline V gene (reference sequence). The CDR3 protein is CASSQASEQFF. The CDR3 coding sequence is TGTGCCAGCAGCCAGGCCAGTGAGCAGTTCTTC.

The V call is TRBV7-2, the J call TRBJ2-5; no clear D. Trimming took off 5 bases at V and 10 bases at J, with 14 bases between the two ends. The CDR3 spans 12 residues. CDR1 SGHTA and CDR2 FQGNSA come from the germline V gene. This CDR3 reads CASSVPPSDQYF. The DNA for the CDR3 is TGTGCCAGCAGCGTGCCCCCTTCAGACCAGTACTTC.

The gene calls are TRBV5-1 and TRBJ2-1, with a possible D match to TRBD2 (5 bases). V was clipped by 1 base and J by 9 bases, with 11 bases between them. Looked up from germline, CDR1 is SGHRS and CDR2 is YFSETQ. The CDR3 runs to 13 residues. CDR3 sequence reads: CASSLPSLSEQFF. CDR3 DNA sequence: TGCGCCAGCAGCTTGCCTAGCCTCAGTGAGCAGTTCTTC.

This sequence joins TRBV15 and TRBJ1-1; D unresolved. Between the trimmed V and J ends, which lost 1 base and 11 bases, there was a span of 11 bases. Germline CDR1 reads LNHNV; CDR2 reads YYDKDF (reference sequence). The CDR3 runs to 12 residues. Written as DNA, the CDR3 is TGTGCCACCAGCAGAGTAACTGGGAGGGCTTTCTTT. Translated, it gives CATSRVTGRAFF.